Listed here are 26 T cell receptor beta chains from one sample, sequenced in a study of PD-1 blockade in classical Hodgkin lymphoma. The repertoire was sequenced with immunoSEQ multiplex PCR; TCRdb's copy has only in-frame clones and lacks some. The table includes some 39,000 clones, roughly 86% detected once. Brentuximab vedotin exposure varied among the patients, all of whom had relapsed after autologous stem cell transplantation. Sequencing was performed on peripheral blood mononuclear cells (PBMCs), taken at baseline. All receptors come from a human donor with classical Hodgkin lymphoma.

The chain is built from TRBV7-9 and TRBJ2-7; 7 bases match TRBD2. Trimming removed 1 base from V and 0 bases from J; junction bases left unmatched: 6. Germline CDR1 and CDR2: SEHNR and FQNEAQ (reference sequence). The CDR3 loop spans 16 amino acids. As DNA, the CDR3 is TGTGCCAGCAGCTTAGACGGGACTACGATCTCCTACGAGCAGTACTTC. It codes for CASSLDGTTISYEQYF.

The rearrangement uses TRBV28 and TRBJ1-4; D gene uncertain. Germline CDR1 and CDR2: MDHEN and SYDVKM. The CDR3 contains 16 residues. V gave up 3 bases and J gave up 4 bases, with 15 bases separating them. CDR3 loop: CASSFVFGDYNEKLFF. The CDR3 coding sequence is TGTGCCAGCAGTTTCGTATTCGGGGATTATAATGAAAAACTGTTTTTT.

This chain connects TRBV7-8 to TRBJ1-1, with 7 bases fitting TRBD1. In germline, CDR1 is SGHVS, CDR2 FQNEAQ. The CDR3 totals 17 residues. The trim removed 3 bases at V and 3 bases at J, leaving 13 bases unmatched. The CDR3 here is CASSFPRLQGKDTEAFF. CDR3 nucleotide sequence: TGTGCCAGCAGCTTCCCCCGTTTACAGGGGAAGGACACTGAAGCTTTCTTT.

This chain links TRBV7-2 with TRBJ2-7; the D gene is possibly TRBD2 (6 bases). CDR1 is SGHTA and CDR2 is FQGNSA in the germline V gene. V dropped 2 bases and J dropped 2 bases, with 10 bases sitting between them. The CDR3 is made up of 14 amino acids. This chain's CDR3 is CASSLSWGAYEQYF. DNA of the CDR3: TGTGCCAGCAGCTTATCTTGGGGGGCCTACGAGCAGTACTTC.

Points on this clone: It is unclear where the CDR3 begins or ends on the DNA, so no DNA is shown, and the CDR3 is as TCRdb lists it. The J gene is TRBJ2-6, the V gene TRBV18. Germline lookup yields CDR1 KGHSH and CDR2 LQKENI. The CDR3 has 17 amino acids, counting both end residues. CDR3 region: CASSPFGPGSGANVLTF.

This sequence joins TRBV27 and TRBJ2-1, with D tentatively TRBD2 (5 bases). Trimming shortened V by 5 bases and J by 0 bases, and 17 bases separated the two germline ends. Germline assignment: CDR1 MNHEY and CDR2 SMNVEV (reference sequence). The CDR3 has 17 amino acids. CDR3 amino acids: CASSPFLAFRSYNEQFF. The CDR3 DNA reads TGTGCCAGCAGTCCCTTTCTAGCATTTCGCTCCTACAATGAGCAGTTCTTC.

The CDR3 nucleotides are TGTGCCAGCAGCCCCTGGGGGAGTACCGGGGAGCTGTTTTTT. Amino acids: CASSPWGSTGELFF. The J gene is TRBJ2-2, the V gene TRBV5-4; perhaps D is TRBD1 or TRBD2 (5 bases each). Germline V gives CDR1 SGHNT, CDR2 YYREEE (reference sequence). This CDR3 spans 14 amino acids. V was shortened by 4 bases and J by 5 bases, with 12 bases between the two germline ends.

This clone was observed a single time. The V and J genes are TRBV4-2 and TRBJ2-1; 8 positions match TRBD1. In germline, CDR1 is LGHNA, CDR2 YNFKEQ. V was pared by 1 base and J by 1 base, with 3 bases of the junction left unmatched. The CDR3 sequence is 16 residues long. The CDR3 DNA is TGTGCCAGCAGCCAAGGACAGGGGAGGTCCTACAATGAGCAGTTCTTC. This codes for CASSQGQGRSYNEQFF.

This chain uses TRBV9 with TRBJ2-4; 8 bases align to TRBD2. CDR1 is SGDLS and CDR2 is YYNGEE in the germline V gene. The CDR3 contains 14 residues. V trimming: 4 bases; J trimming: 10 bases; junction bases outside the gene matches: 10. The CDR3 DNA follows: TGTGCCAGCAGCCCAAATCCAGCGGGGGCTATTCAGTACTTC. Its translation is CASSPNPAGAIQYF.

This chain uses TRBV28 with TRBJ1-5; weak D call: TRBD1 (6 bases). The V gene lost 4 bases and the J gene lost 4 bases, with 14 bases spanning the gap. This CDR3 contains 15 residues. The germline V gene has CDR1 MDHEN and CDR2 SYDVKM. The CDR3 loop reads CASSSPGAPNQPQHF. Here the CDR3 DNA reads TGTGCCAGCAGTTCACCAGGGGCGCCAAATCAGCCCCAGCATTTT.

The V call is TRBV5-5, the J call TRBJ2-7; no definite D call. V gave up 3 bases and J gave up 2 bases, with 9 bases separating them. This CDR3 has 13 residues. Germline-derived CDR1 and CDR2 are SGHKS and YYEKEE (reference sequence). The CDR3 DNA sequence: TGTGCCAGCAGCTACAAGGACGCCTACGAGCAGTACTTC. It specifies CASSYKDAYEQYF.

This clone was observed a few times. CDR3 bases: TGTGCCAGCAGTACAGGGGGGTTTTATAATTCACCCCTCCACTTT. Its translation: CASSTGGFYNSPLHF. J is TRBJ1-6 and V is TRBV27, with 8 bases matching TRBD1. V shed 5 bases and J 4 bases; nucleotides not matched to a gene: 4. Germline V lookup: CDR1 MNHEY, CDR2 SMNVEV (reference sequence). The CDR3 is made up of 15 amino acids.

V gene TRBV6-5 combines with J gene TRBJ2-2; TRBD1 matches at 10 bases. V gave up 3 bases and J gave up 5 bases; unmatched junction bases: 3. The CDR3 runs 15 residues. The germline V gene has CDR1 MNHEY and CDR2 SVGAGI. CDR3 amino acids: CASSYGTGETGELFF. The CDR3 bases are TGTGCCAGCAGTTATGGGACAGGGGAGACCGGGGAGCTGTTTTTT.

The chain carries TRBV10-2 and TRBJ2-1; D is unresolved. CDR1 and CDR2 (germline): WSHSY, SAAADI. With 4 bases removed from V and 2 bases from J, the gap between germline ends came to 6 bases. The CDR3 length is 13 residues. CDR3 DNA: TGCGCCAGCAGTGTATGGACCTACAATGAGCAGTTCTTC. Translating gives CASSVWTYNEQFF.

This clone was recorded a few times. The chain is built from TRBV4-2 and TRBJ2-5; the D gene is possibly TRBD2 (5 bases). V lost 4 bases, J lost 7 bases, and 13 bases lay in between. Germline V CDR1 and CDR2: LGHNA, YNFKEQ. The CDR3 is made up of 13 amino acids. DNA for the CDR3: TGTGCCAGCAGCCGCGGGCTACTAAGGACCCAGTACTTC. It codes for CASSRGLLRTQYF.

The chain recombines TRBV5-4 with TRBJ2-1, with D uncertain. The germline gives CDR1 SGHNT, CDR2 YYREEE (reference sequence). The CDR3 contains 15 residues. V gave up 3 bases and J gave up 0 bases, with 10 bases separating them. The CDR3 DNA follows: TGTGCCAGCAGCTCCAACCCCCCCTCCTACAATGAGCAGTTCTTC. It is translated as CASSSNPPSYNEQFF.

The V and J genes are TRBV20-1 and TRBJ1-5, with 9 nucleotides matching TRBD1. Germline CDR1 reads DFQATT; CDR2 reads SNEGSKA (reference sequence). This CDR3 is built from 11 residues. V shed 3 bases, J shed 16 bases, and the junction held 7 bases outside the gene matches. The CDR3 DNA sequence: TGCAGTGCTAGTGTGGGACAGGGTCATCATTTT. Its protein is CSASVGQGHHF.

The chain couples TRBV28 to TRBJ1-6; D gene unclear. Germline V gene data show CDR1 as MDHEN and CDR2 as SYDVKM. V was clipped by 5 bases and J by 12 bases, with 20 bases between them. The CDR3 runs to 15 residues. The CDR3 DNA sequence: TGTGCCAGCAGTGTGTCGGTAGGGCTTTTAGTACCCCTCCACTTT. It encodes CASSVSVGLLVPLHF. Looking up the rest from reference TRBV28 and TRBJ1-6 gives the full variable domain: DVKVTQSSRYLVKRTGEKVFLECVQDMDHENMFWYRQDPGLGLRLIYFSYDVKMKEKGDIPEGYSVSREKKERFSLILESASTNQTSMYLCASSVSVGLLVPLHFGNGTRLTVT.

The chain uses TRBV2 and TRBJ2-5, with a tentative D call TRBD2 (5 bases). The CDR3 extends over 15 amino acids. In germline, CDR1 is SNHLY, CDR2 FYNNEI. The ends were cut back, 1 base at V and 1 base at J, with 10 bases in the middle. Written as DNA, the CDR3 is TGTGCCAGCAGTGAAGAGCGGCACCCCCAAGAGACCCAGTACTTC. This encodes CASSEERHPQETQYF.

This chain connects TRBV19 to TRBJ2-2; possible D gene TRBD2, 6 bases. CDR3 length: 15 amino acids. V was pared by 8 bases and J by 4 bases, with 17 bases between. The germline V gene encodes CDR1 LNHDA and CDR2 SQIVND (reference sequence). CDR3 region: CASELGQGGTGELFF. For the CDR3, the DNA is TGTGCCAGTGAGCTGGGGCAGGGAGGCACCGGGGAGCTGTTTTTT.

The chain links TRBV10-3 to TRBJ2-1; D gene ambiguous. V shed 3 bases and J shed 4 bases, with 13 bases lying between them. The CDR3 has 15 amino acids. Per germline, CDR1 ENHRY and CDR2 SYGVKD. The CDR3 reads CAISDPGVGYNEQFF. The CDR3 DNA sequence: TGTGCCATCAGTGACCCAGGAGTAGGATACAATGAGCAGTTCTTC.

The gene calls are TRBV27 and TRBJ2-1; 10 bases align to TRBD1. In germline, CDR1 is MNHEY, CDR2 SMNVEV (reference sequence). This CDR3 contains 15 residues. The V and J ends lost 5 bases and 6 bases, in that order; junction bases with no gene match: 7. The CDR3 sequence is CASSLGTGVSNEQFF. The CDR3 DNA reads as TGTGCCAGCAGTCTCGGGACAGGGGTCTCCAATGAGCAGTTCTTC.

The chain employs TRBV14 and TRBJ2-1; TRBD1 is a possible D gene (6 bases). Per germline, CDR1 SGHDN and CDR2 FVKESK. CDR3 length: 14 amino acids. V was pared by 3 bases and J by 4 bases, with 10 bases between. CDR3 loop: CASSHLRGYNEQFF. As DNA, the CDR3 is TGTGCCAGCAGCCATTTGAGGGGGTACAATGAGCAGTTCTTC. The whole variable domain, remainder taken from reference TRBV14 and TRBJ2-1, is EAGVTQFPSHSVIEKGQTVTLRCDPISGHDNLYWYRRVMGKEIKFLLHFVKESKQDESGMPNNRFLAERTGGTYSTLKVQPAELEDSGVYFCASSHLRGYNEQFFGPGTRLTVL.

J is TRBJ1-5 and V is TRBV19, with D maybe TRBD1 (6 bases). The V gene's germline CDR1 is LNHDA and CDR2 SQIVND (reference sequence). V was clipped by 6 bases and J by 4 bases, with 13 bases between them. This CDR3 is 14 amino acids long. The CDR3 loop reads CASSEGGGNQPQHF. For the CDR3, the DNA is TGTGCCAGTAGCGAAGGGGGAGGAAATCAGCCCCAGCATTTT.

The J gene is TRBJ2-7, the V gene TRBV27; 10 bases map to TRBD2. The V and J ends lost 4 bases and 2 bases, in that order; junction bases with no gene match: 5. This CDR3 comprises 15 residues. Germline values: CDR1 MNHEY, CDR2 SMNVEV (reference sequence). The CDR3 is CASSWTSGAPYEQYF. CDR3 bases: TGTGCCAGCAGTTGGACTAGCGGAGCCCCCTACGAGCAGTACTTC.

This clone was detected a few times. V usage is TRBV19 and J usage is TRBJ2-3, with 11 bases fitting TRBD2. Germline trimming cut 3 bases from V and 0 bases from J; bases unmatched to any gene: 5. CDR1 and CDR2 from the germline V gene are LNHDA and SQIVND (reference sequence). The CDR3 loop spans 17 amino acids. CDR3 sequence (DNA): TGTGCCAGTAGTATTGGACGACTAGCGGGGAGCACAGATACGCAGTATTTT. Translating gives CASSIGRLAGSTDTQYF.